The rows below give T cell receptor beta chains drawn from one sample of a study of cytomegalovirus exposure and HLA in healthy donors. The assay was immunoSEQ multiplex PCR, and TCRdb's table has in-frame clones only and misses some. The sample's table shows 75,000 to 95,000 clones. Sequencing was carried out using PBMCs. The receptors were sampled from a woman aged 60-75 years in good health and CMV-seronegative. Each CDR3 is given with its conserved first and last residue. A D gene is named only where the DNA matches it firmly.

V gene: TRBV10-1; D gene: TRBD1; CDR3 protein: CASSDRGREKLFF
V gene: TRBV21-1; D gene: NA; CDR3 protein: CASSKALAGVGYEQYF
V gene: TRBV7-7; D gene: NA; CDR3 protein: CASSLDGLLNTEAFF
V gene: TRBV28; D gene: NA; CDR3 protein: CASSYRVTEAFF
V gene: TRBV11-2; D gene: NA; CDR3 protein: CASSLDGGNQPQHF
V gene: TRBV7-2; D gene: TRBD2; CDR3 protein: CASTESGSVYNEQFF
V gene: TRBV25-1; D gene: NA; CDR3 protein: CASIGVGREKLFF
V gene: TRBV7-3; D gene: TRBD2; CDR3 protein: CASSVRLAGGLDTQYF
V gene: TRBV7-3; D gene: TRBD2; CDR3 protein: CASSVLAGRTDTQYF
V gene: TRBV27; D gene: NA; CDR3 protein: CASSYGGMNEQFF
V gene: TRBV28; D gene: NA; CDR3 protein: CASSFIPPRETQYF
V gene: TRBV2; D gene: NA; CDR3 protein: CASSRAGTMNTEAFF
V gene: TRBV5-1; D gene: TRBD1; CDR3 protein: CASSLGDRVYGYTF
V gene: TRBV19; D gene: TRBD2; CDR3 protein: CASSSVAGGPETQYF
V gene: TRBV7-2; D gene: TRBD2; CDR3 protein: CASSLTGSGADTQYF
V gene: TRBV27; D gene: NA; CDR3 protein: CASSLSERNTIYF
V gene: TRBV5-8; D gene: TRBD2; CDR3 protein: CASPREVRETQYF
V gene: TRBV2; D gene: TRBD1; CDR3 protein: CASSDRGGTEQFF
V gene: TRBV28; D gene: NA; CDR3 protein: CASSPWTLNTNTGELFF
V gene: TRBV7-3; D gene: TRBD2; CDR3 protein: CASSSLGLEGGEQFF
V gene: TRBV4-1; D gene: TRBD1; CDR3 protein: CASSQGLRDRGLNTEAFF
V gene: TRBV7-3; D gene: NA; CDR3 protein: CASSFQGATEAFF
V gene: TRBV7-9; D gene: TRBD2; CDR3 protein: CASSQTSGRFVGELFF
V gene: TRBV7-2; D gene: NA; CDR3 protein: CASSYGQIQETQYF
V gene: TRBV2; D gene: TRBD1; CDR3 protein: CASSGTGGAGGQPQHF
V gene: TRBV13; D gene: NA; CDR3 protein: CASSEKRGSGNTIYF
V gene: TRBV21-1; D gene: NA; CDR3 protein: CASSNEHSEINIQYF
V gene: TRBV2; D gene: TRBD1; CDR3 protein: CASRGQYTGELFF
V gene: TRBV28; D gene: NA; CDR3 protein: CASSFGGSYEQYF
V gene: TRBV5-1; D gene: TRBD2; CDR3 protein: CASSLAYTGEGQNEQFF
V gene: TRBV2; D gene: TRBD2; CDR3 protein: CASSTPSGRTTGELFF
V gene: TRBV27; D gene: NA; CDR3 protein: CASSFSEFF
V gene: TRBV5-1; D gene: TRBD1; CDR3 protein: CASSPQGENEQFF
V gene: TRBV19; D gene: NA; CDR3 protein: CASSIDMGEAYEQYF
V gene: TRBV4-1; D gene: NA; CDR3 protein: CASSWSGETDTQYF
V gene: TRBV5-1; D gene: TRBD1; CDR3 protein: CASSSTGGADEQYF
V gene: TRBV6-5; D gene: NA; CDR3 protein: CASSYDSVYGYTF
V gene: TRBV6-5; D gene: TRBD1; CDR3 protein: CASRPGGTGGNTIYF
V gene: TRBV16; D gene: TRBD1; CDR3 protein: CASSPGQGAFF
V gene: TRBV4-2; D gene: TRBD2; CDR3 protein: CASSQGVAGGPSEQYF
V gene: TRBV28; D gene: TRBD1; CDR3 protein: CASSLDREYYGYTF
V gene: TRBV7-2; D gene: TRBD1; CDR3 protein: CASSPPGQGTHGYTF
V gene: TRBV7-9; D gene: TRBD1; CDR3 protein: CASSLATGDSPLHF
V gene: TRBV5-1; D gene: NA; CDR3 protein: CASSLDGSTDTQYF
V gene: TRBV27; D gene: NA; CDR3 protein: CASSVQGGTGELFF
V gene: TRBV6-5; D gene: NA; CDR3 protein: CASSTGSGNTIYF